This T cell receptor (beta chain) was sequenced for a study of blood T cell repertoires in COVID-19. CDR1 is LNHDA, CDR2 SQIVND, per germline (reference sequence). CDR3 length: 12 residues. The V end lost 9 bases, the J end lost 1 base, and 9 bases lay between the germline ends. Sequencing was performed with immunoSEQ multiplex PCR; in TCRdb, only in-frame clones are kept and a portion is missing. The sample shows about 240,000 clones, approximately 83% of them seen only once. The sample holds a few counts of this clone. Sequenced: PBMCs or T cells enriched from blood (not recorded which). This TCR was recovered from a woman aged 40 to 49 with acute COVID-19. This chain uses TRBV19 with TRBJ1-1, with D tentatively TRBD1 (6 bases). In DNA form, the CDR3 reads TGTGCCAGCGTGGACAGGAACACTGAAGCTTTCTTT. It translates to CASVDRNTEAFF.